This T cell receptor (beta chain) was sequenced during a study of shared clonotypes between healthy human individuals. Study-level findings and limits: Rarefaction showed sorted-subset sequencing was incomplete despite large depth.

On this clone itself: Antigen: not known.

Data came from immunoSEQ multiplex PCR; TCRdb stores just in-frame clones and leaves some out. Of about 2.4 million clones in the sample, more than 90% were seen once. Trimming shortened V by 0 bases and J by 7 bases, and 13 bases separated the two germline ends. CDR3 length: 15 amino acids. CDR1 is LGHNA and CDR2 is YSLEER in the germline V gene. V usage is TRBV4-3 and J usage is TRBJ2-1; weak D call: TRBD1 (5 bases). Sample: naive CD4+ T cells sorted from blood. Subset indicated: CD45RA+ positively selected. The sequence was collected from a man aged 18 to 35 in good health. This CDR3 is CASSQEPWSGNEQFF. The DNA of the CDR3 is TGCGCCAGCAGCCAAGAGCCCTGGTCAGGGAATGAGCAGTTCTTC.